The 7 T cell receptor beta chains presented below share a single source sample, sequenced in a study of blood T cell repertoires in COVID-19. Measured with immunoSEQ multiplex PCR; TCRdb has only the in-frame clones, and not every one. The repertoire holds fewer than 350,000 clones, with roughly 86% as singletons. Sequencing was performed on peripheral blood. Receptors originate from a woman in her 30s who had recovered from COVID-19.

This clone was recorded a few times. DNA of the CDR3: TGCAGCGTCGAGGACAGCAACTCTGGGGCCAACGTCCTGACTTTC. It is translated as CSVEDSNSGANVLTF. The chain joins TRBV29-1 to TRBJ2-6; tentatively, D is TRBD1 (6 bases). Germline CDR1 and CDR2: SQVTM and ANQGSEA. Trimming shortened V by 6 bases and J by 0 bases, and 12 bases separated the two germline ends. This CDR3 comprises 15 residues.

This chain connects TRBV28 to TRBJ2-7; D ambiguous. The V end was cut by 8 bases, the J end by 3 bases, with 17 bases between. This CDR3 has 14 amino acids. Germline V lookup: CDR1 MDHEN, CDR2 SYDVKM. The CDR3 here is CASQIARPLYEQYF. The CDR3 bases are TGTGCCAGCCAAATAGCACGGCCGCTCTACGAGCAGTACTTC.

The V and J genes are TRBV5-5 and TRBJ2-7; perhaps TRBD1 as D (5 bases). The CDR3 extends over 14 amino acids. V lost 0 bases and J 2 bases, leaving 9 bases between the germline ends. Germline CDR1 and CDR2: SGHKS and YYEKEE (reference sequence). CDR3 amino acids: CASSLVQGTYEQYF. CDR3 sequence (DNA): TGTGCCAGCAGCTTGGTTCAGGGAACCTACGAGCAGTACTTC.

Remarks on this clone: Other DNA sequences from this sample encode an identical CDR3 as well. The gene calls are TRBV12-5 and TRBJ1-1; D gene uncertain. CDR1 is LGHNT, CDR2 FRNRAP, per germline. The CDR3 length is 12 residues. V was trimmed by 3 bases and J by 5 bases, leaving 7 bases between them. The CDR3 here is CASGFSRTEAFF. Here the CDR3 DNA reads TGTGCTAGTGGTTTTTCGCGAACTGAAGCTTTCTTT.

The gene calls are TRBV5-1 and TRBJ1-1; D unresolved. CDR1 is SGHRS, CDR2 YFSETQ, per germline. Trimming pared 1 base from V and 3 bases from J, leaving 7 bases between. The CDR3 consists of 13 residues. The CDR3 protein is CASSLRVDTEAFF. The CDR3 bases are TGCGCCAGCAGCTTGCGGGTTGACACTGAAGCTTTCTTT.

This chain joins TRBV6-5 and TRBJ2-1; TRBD1 agrees at 8 bases. This CDR3 comprises 14 residues. V lost 6 bases, J lost 9 bases, and 10 bases stayed unmatched. Germline values: CDR1 MNHEY, CDR2 SVGAGI. CDR3 DNA: TGTGCCAGCAGCCCGGACAGGGAAGGGGGTGAGCAGTTCTTC. Translation: CASSPDREGGEQFF.

The V gene is TRBV13, the J gene TRBJ2-2; D perhaps matches TRBD2 (7 bases). The CDR3 contains 16 residues. Germline assignment: CDR1 PRHDT and CDR2 FYEKMQ (reference sequence). V was pared by 3 bases and J by 1 base, with 12 bases between. The CDR3 nucleotides read TGTGCCAGCAGCTTGTACAGGGAGGGGAACACCGGGGAGCTGTTTTTT. It encodes CASSLYREGNTGELFF.